The 18 T cell receptor beta chains presented below share a single source sample, sequenced in a study. TCRdb recomputed calls from the 5' RACE reads with MiXCR, one row per CDR3 protein. This table has thousands of distinct CDR3 sequences, roughly a sixth appearing once. Sequenced material: memory CD4+ T cells sorted from blood. Subset indicated: memory CD4+ T cells, CD4+CD45RO+CD25-. The receptors were gathered from a female donor with breast cancer.

As to this clonotype: Given the absence of the conserved phenylalanine or tryptophan at the CDR3 end, a read error is likely. The rearrangement joins TRBV29-1 to TRBJ1-1, with 12 bases fitting TRBD1. CDR1 and CDR2 from the germline V gene are SQVTM and ANQGSEA. The CDR3 extends over 13 amino acids. The CDR3 DNA is TGCAGCGTGGGACAGGGGGCGGACACTGATGCTTTCTCT. It is translated as CSVGQGADTDAFS.

This clonotype has more than one count but fewer than ten. A read error may be the cause here, since a much bigger clone is one base away. The chain carries TRBV5-5 and TRBJ2-5; D call uncertain. The CDR3 extends over 15 amino acids. In germline, CDR1 is SGHKS, CDR2 YYEKEE (reference sequence). V was clipped by 3 bases and J by 5 bases, with 17 bases between them. The CDR3 is CASSSQARRLETQYF. The CDR3 nucleotides are TGTGCCAGCAGCTCGCAAGCGAGGCGACTGGAGACCCAGTACTTC.

This clonotype is medium-sized in the sample. The CDR3 nucleotides read TGTGCCAGCAGTTTCCGGGACGGCCCCGGGGATACGCAGTATTTT. This encodes CASSFRDGPGDTQYF. V usage is TRBV12-3 or TRBV12-4 and J usage is TRBJ2-3, with D possibly being TRBD1 or TRBD2 (5 bases each). CDR3 length: 15 residues. Trimming left V 3 bases short and J 6 bases short, with 16 bases between.

Concerning this clonotype itself: Being one base from a much bigger clone, this may be a read error. Given the absence of the conserved phenylalanine or tryptophan at the CDR3 end, a read error is likely. The V call is TRBV4-1, the J call TRBJ2-4; tentatively, D is TRBD2 (7 bases). Per the germline V gene, CDR1 is MGHRA and CDR2 is YSYEKL. The CDR3 has 16 residues. Trimming took 1 base from V and 1 from J, leaving 11 bases between them. CDR3 amino acids: CASSQVGRGAKNIQYI. The CDR3 region has the DNA TGCGCCAGCAGCCAAGTTGGGAGGGGGGCCAAAAACATTCAGTACATC.

This clonotype is deemed medium-sized. This chain joins TRBV3-1 and TRBJ1-5; D is ambiguous. The CDR3 has 13 amino acids. Between the trimmed V and J ends, which lost 4 bases and 5 bases, there was a span of 9 bases. CDR1 is LGHDT and CDR2 is YNNKEL in the germline V gene (reference sequence). The CDR3: CASSPKWDQPQHF. The CDR3 DNA sequence: TGTGCCAGCAGCCCAAAATGGGATCAGCCCCAGCATTTT.

Details on this clonotype: Given the absence of the conserved phenylalanine or tryptophan at the CDR3 end, a read error is likely. This chain connects TRBV20-1 to TRBJ1-1; a possible D gene is TRBD1 (5 bases). There are 13 residues in the CDR3. Trimming took off 6 bases at V and 4 bases at J, with 15 bases between the two ends. Germline-derived CDR1 and CDR2 are DFQATT and SNEGSKA (reference sequence). The CDR3: CSANRRGGTEAFS. The CDR3 coding sequence is TGCAGTGCAAATCGGCGGGGCGGCACTGAAGCTTTCTCC.

Worth noting for this clonotype: A much bigger clone sits one base away, suggesting this may be a read error. The chain carries TRBV28 and TRBJ1-4; D is unclear. This CDR3 has 14 amino acids. Germline V lookup: CDR1 MDHEN, CDR2 SYDVKM. CDR3 in DNA: TGTGCCAGCAGTTTAAGGCAGGTCGGTGAAAAACTGGTTTTT. Amino acids: CASSLRQVGEKLVF. The full variable domain, its missing parts supplied by reference TRBV28 and TRBJ1-4, is DVKVTQSSRYLVKRTGEKVFLECVQDMDHENMFWYRQDPGLGLRLIYFSYDVKMKEKGDIPEGYSVSREKKERFSLILESASTNQTSMYLCASSLRQVGEKLVFGSGTQLSVL.

This clonotype is large in the sample. This chain connects TRBV5-1 to TRBJ2-5; TRBD1 agrees at 7 bases. The trim removed 4 bases at V and 7 bases at J, leaving 7 bases unmatched. This CDR3 has 13 amino acids. Looked up from germline, CDR1 is SGHRS and CDR2 is YFSETQ. The DNA of the CDR3 is TGCGCCAGCAGCCTGGGACAGAGAGGGACCCAGTACTTC. This gives the protein CASSLGQRGTQYF.

This clonotype was detected a few times. The chain joins TRBV29-1 to TRBJ1-1, with TRBD1 matching 12 bases. The CDR3 totals 13 residues. Germline V gene sequence: CDR1 SQVTM, CDR2 ANQGSEA. Trimming cost V 6 bases and J 9 bases; bases outside gene matches: 8. In nucleotides, the CDR3 is TGCAGCGTGCAGGGCGGGACAGGGGGCAAAGCTTTCTTT. Its protein product is CSVQGGTGGKAFF.

This clonotype is judged medium-sized. This chain uses TRBV3-1 with TRBJ2-1; D may be TRBD2 (6 bases). Germline CDR1 LGHDT, CDR2 YNNKEL (reference sequence). The CDR3 is made up of 17 amino acids. The V end lost 8 bases, the J end lost 3 bases, and 23 bases lay between the germline ends. The CDR3 nucleotides are TGTGCCAGCGGGAAAAGACGTAGCGGACTAAACTACAATGAGCAGTTCTTC. Its translation: CASGKRRSGLNYNEQFF.

This clonotype was picked up many times. The chain uses TRBV2 and TRBJ1-4; D uncertain. This CDR3 is 14 amino acids long. V was trimmed by 9 bases and J by 4 bases, leaving 15 bases between them. CDR1 SNHLY and CDR2 FYNNEI come from the germline V gene. This CDR3 is CASRQDNVNEKLFF. In DNA, the CDR3 is TGTGCCAGTCGTCAGGATAATGTTAATGAAAAACTGTTTTTT.

The table lists this clonotype with many counts. The gene calls are TRBV12-3 or TRBV12-4 and TRBJ2-2; D not certain. This CDR3 region has 14 residues. Between the trimmed V and J ends, which lost 4 bases and 6 bases, there was a span of 12 bases. CDR3 residues: CASSSERSAGELFF. As DNA, the CDR3 is TGTGCCAGCAGTTCCGAGAGGAGCGCCGGGGAGCTGTTTTTT.

This rearrangement joins TRBV11-3 to TRBJ2-2; possible D gene TRBD2, 5 bases. The germline gives CDR1 SGHNT, CDR2 YENEEA. CDR3 length equals 15 residues. V was trimmed by 8 bases and J by 0 bases, leaving 13 bases between them. The CDR3 DNA is TGTGCCAGCGGTCGGGGTGGAGCGAACACCGGGGAGCTGTTTTTT. It encodes CASGRGGANTGELFF.

By share of the sample, this clonotype is medium-sized. Written as DNA, the CDR3 is TGTGCCAGCAGCTTACTAGCGGGGGGTAATGAGCAGTTCTTC. Translated: CASSLLAGGNEQFF. The chain recombines TRBV11-3 with TRBJ2-1, with 11 positions matching TRBD2. Germline V lookup: CDR1 SGHNT, CDR2 YENEEA. V trimming: 2 bases; J trimming: 7 bases; junction bases outside the gene matches: 1. This CDR3 has 14 residues.

This clonotype is medium-sized in the sample. The J gene is TRBJ2-3, the V gene TRBV20-1; D is possibly TRBD2 (6 bases). V shed 3 bases and J shed 1 base, with 14 bases lying between them. The germline V gene encodes CDR1 DFQATT and CDR2 SNEGSKA (reference sequence). The CDR3 sequence is 15 residues long. The CDR3 sequence: CSASLLSSGTDTQYF. The CDR3 nucleotides read TGCAGTGCTAGTCTTCTTTCTAGCGGCACAGATACGCAGTATTTT.

In its sample, this clonotype was seen many times. The J gene is TRBJ1-4, the V gene TRBV6-2 or TRBV6-3, with 10 bases matching TRBD1. Germline V gene lookup returns CDR1 MNHEY and CDR2 SVGEGT. This CDR3 spans 15 amino acids. Trimming removed 5 bases from V and 8 bases from J; junction bases left unmatched: 8. CDR3 sequence: CASSAIRDRGEKLFF. The CDR3 region has the DNA TGTGCCAGCAGTGCCATCCGGGACAGGGGAGAAAAACTGTTTTTT.

Ten or more counts support this clonotype. This chain's CDR3 is CAWSLFSLEEKLFF. The CDR3 DNA sequence: TGTGCCTGGAGCCTTTTCTCTCTTGAGGAAAAACTGTTTTTT. The chain couples TRBV30 to TRBJ1-4; D ambiguous. CDR1 and CDR2 from the germline V gene are GTSNPN and SVGIG (reference sequence). The CDR3 is 14 amino acids. Trimming took 3 bases from V and 8 from J, leaving 16 bases between them.

This clonotype is categorized as medium-sized. This chain joins TRBV10-3 and TRBJ2-1, with a possible D match to TRBD2 (6 bases). Trimming pared 6 bases from V and 10 bases from J, leaving 22 bases between. CDR1 is ENHRY and CDR2 is SYGVKD in the germline V gene. The CDR3 runs 15 residues. CDR3 residues: CAIRNSGQGAREQFF. The CDR3 DNA sequence: TGTGCCATCAGGAATAGCGGACAAGGTGCCAGGGAGCAGTTCTTC.